Listed below are T cell receptor beta chains from one sample, sequenced in a study of shared clonotypes between healthy human individuals. Repertoires were generated with immunoSEQ multiplex PCR, while TCRdb's copy carries only in-frame clones and drops some. In the table there are 1.4 million to 1.5 million clones, approximately 97% of which are singletons. What was sequenced was naive CD4+ T cells sorted from blood. The source of these receptors is a man aged 25-40 years in good health. CDR3s leave out the opening cysteine and the closing phenylalanine or tryptophan.

TRBJ1-1,TRBV11-2,ASSLKNEAF
TRBJ2-7,TRBV30,AWSVHSSSYEQY
TRBJ1-4,TRBV27,ASSQDRGRGEKLF
TRBJ2-7,TRBV6-5,ASSPVTGTRGEQY
TRBJ2-2,TRBV27,ASRTWGRRTSGSPGELF
TRBJ1-1,TRBV7-2,ASSRAGRGAF
TRBJ1-1,TRBV7-8,ASSRVRQAEAF
TRBJ2-1,TRBV4-2,ASSQVGKRGSSYNEQF
TRBJ2-1,TRBV6-5,ASSSGTTYNEQF
TRBJ2-1,TRBV18,ASSPPGQGRNEQF
TRBJ1-2,TRBV28,ASSPRGTANYGYT
TRBJ2-7,TRBV7-2,ASSLRGYEQY
TRBJ2-2,TRBV29-1,SVVWVRGTSGELF
TRBJ2-7,TRBV25-1,ASSGSGIQYEQY
TRBJ2-7,TRBV5-1,ASSLGRGTSEQY
TRBJ2-2,TRBV10-3,AISEFLPGELF
TRBJ2-7,TRBV5-1,ASSKDPDSYEQY
TRBJ2-6,TRBV5-5,ASSQFGLGPAGANVLT
TRBJ2-5,TRBV7-2,ASSPTFDAETQY
TRBJ2-1,TRBV5-1,ASSLAGLGSYNEQF
TRBJ2-7,TRBV15,ATSRGARGLGEQY
TRBJ2-1,TRBV7-6,ASSLLAGVEQF
TRBJ2-2,TRBV5-1,ASSLDSPVTGELF
TRBJ2-2,TRBV6-6,ASTRGAGELF
TRBJ1-4,TRBV28,ASSLSGATEKLF
TRBJ2-2,TRBV28,ASSSGITGELF
TRBJ2-2,TRBV30,AWSVRVGTVLF
TRBJ2-2,TRBV5-1,ASSHQGQGLAGVGELF
TRBJ1-5,TRBV30,AWSSGTGGRQPQH
TRBJ2-7,TRBV27,ASSSLAGFSEQY
TRBJ2-2,TRBV2,ASSVLAGGATGELF
TRBJ2-3,TRBV11-3,ASSFGGLTDTQY
TRBJ2-7,TRBV28,ASNELGGPPTYEQY
TRBJ2-3,TRBV7-6,ASSPLASTDTQY
TRBJ2-1,TRBV18,ASSPWPASSSYNEQF
TRBJ2-7,TRBV6-1,ASRLADRAYEQY
TRBJ2-3,TRBV6-4,ASSDSIADTQY
TRBJ1-5,TRBV6-1,ASRYNNQPQH
TRBJ2-5,TRBV29-1,SVATGRETQY
TRBJ2-2,TRBV27,ASSFRRAGTTNTGELF
TRBJ2-7,TRBV19,ASSIASGISGEQY
TRBJ1-1,TRBV19,ASSIYTGWGNTEAF
TRBJ2-5,TRBV9,ADSETQY
TRBJ2-1,TRBV27,ASMEREAYNEQF
TRBJ1-5,TRBV9,ASSVTGKEQPQH
TRBJ1-1,TRBV30,ASGGSMNTEAF
TRBJ2-7,TRBV2,ASSEGSNPHEQY
TRBJ1-3,TRBV9,ASSVFGTGPRNTIY
TRBJ2-5,TRBV10-1,ASSLSLAGGAETQY
TRBJ1-2,TRBV19,ASSPRGYGYT
TRBJ2-1,TRBV28,ASSSGQGLGYNEQF
TRBJ2-4,TRBV18,ASSRGGTGENIQY
TRBJ2-3,TRBV6-1,ASSERTGYADTQY